Following are 11 T cell receptor beta chains from one sample sequenced in a study of T-cell reconstitution after alpha-beta-depleted transplantation in children (dated by TCRdb to the mid-2010s). Sample treatment or condition, as interpreted from the label and publication: allogeneic hematopoietic cell transplantation with graft depleted of TCRalphabeta T cells and CD19 B cells. The library was prepared using PCR. The sequencer listed for this sample is Illumina HiSeq 2500. To normalize quantification of the TCRbeta repertoire, the TCR libraries were built with molecular barcoding that relied on unique molecular identifiers. The raw public data were reprocessed by TCRdb itself: fastp quality trimming at Q25, MiXCR clonotype calling, in-frame beta chains only. Each entry is one CDR3 protein sequence, shown with its most common DNA and genes. For this sample there are some 600,000 distinct CDR3 sequences; 13% appear just once. Together, the top ten hold about 2.2% of the sample.

This material consisted of PBMCs, mostly from graft donor cells, taken 360 days after TCRalphabeta/CD19-depleted stem cell transplant. Receptors originate from a male patient under 18 who had a stem cell transplant for acute myeloid leukemia, so the T cells may come from the graft donor.

A few counts support this clonotype. CDR3 region: CSALIDRESYEQYF. DNA of the CDR3: TGCAGTGCCCTCATAGACAGGGAATCCTACGAGCAGTACTTC. The J gene is TRBJ2-7, the V gene TRBV20-1, with TRBD1 matching 7 bases. In germline, CDR1 is DFQATT, CDR2 SNEGSKA (reference sequence). The CDR3 is 14 amino acids. J gave up 1 base and V 6 bases, and 9 bases lay outside the gene matches.

The chain joins TRBV12-3 or TRBV12-4 to TRBJ2-2; TRBD1 or TRBD2 may be the D gene (5 bases each). This CDR3 is 16 amino acids long. The V end was cut by 3 bases, the J end by 5 bases, with 16 bases between. The CDR3 is CASSLEVSEGTGELFF. The CDR3 DNA is TGTGCCAGCAGTTTGGAGGTCTCTGAGGGGACCGGGGAGCTGTTTTTT.

The chain links TRBV5-1 to TRBJ1-3, with D possibly TRBD1 on 5 matching bases. The CDR3 length is 13 residues. The V end was cut by 4 bases, the J end by 3 bases, with 8 bases between. CDR1 SGHRS and CDR2 YFSETQ come from the germline V gene. The CDR3 DNA follows: TGCGCCAGCAGCGGTGGGGGTGGAAACACCATATATTTT. Translation gives CASSGGGGNTIYF.

This clonotype was found many times. The chain carries TRBV12-3 or TRBV12-4 and TRBJ2-5; 12 positions match TRBD2. This CDR3 spans 15 amino acids. V was clipped by 7 bases and J by 5 bases; unmatched bases: 8. The CDR3 DNA reads TGTGCCAGCATCCCTAGCGGGAGGGCCCTGGAGACCCAGTACTTC. Its translation is CASIPSGRALETQYF.

This clonotype was counted only a few times. The V gene is TRBV20-1, the J gene TRBJ2-7; D perhaps matches TRBD2 (6 bases). The germline V and J ends were trimmed by 0 bases and 8 bases, with 26 bases remaining between them. This CDR3 spans 17 amino acids. The V gene's germline CDR1 is DFQATT and CDR2 SNEGSKA (reference sequence). The CDR3 DNA reads as TGCAGTGCTAGAGATTGGCCGGGACTCGAGGTCCCCCTTAAGCAGTACTTC. This encodes CSARDWPGLEVPLKQYF.

Concerning this clonotype itself: Being one base from a much bigger clone, this may be a read error. Because the CDR3 is missing its conserved closing phenylalanine or tryptophan, this is likely a read error. The genes are TRBV28 and TRBJ1-5, with 7 bases identical to TRBD1. The trim removed 5 bases at V and 6 bases at J, leaving 10 bases unmatched. The germline V gene has CDR1 MDHEN and CDR2 SYDVKM. The CDR3 is 15 residues long. The CDR3 loop reads CASSPPGQGGQPQHY. CDR3 in DNA: TGTGCCAGCAGTCCCCCAGGGCAGGGGGGTCAGCCCCAGCATTAT.

This clonotype occurred many times. The chain joins TRBV29-1 to TRBJ2-7; no clear D. The CDR3 sequence is 12 residues long. The V end lost 6 bases, the J end lost 2 bases, and 11 bases lay between the germline ends. Germline CDR1 SQVTM, CDR2 ANQGSEA. CDR3 sequence (DNA): TGCAGCGTGGCCTCCCTTACCTACGAGCAGTACTTC. Its translation is CSVASLTYEQYF.

This clonotype has more than one count but fewer than ten. This sequence joins TRBV20-1 and TRBJ1-1; unclear D gene. Germline V lookup: CDR1 DFQATT, CDR2 SNEGSKA (reference sequence). The V gene lost 5 bases and the J gene lost 0 bases, with 13 bases spanning the gap. The CDR3 contains 14 residues. This CDR3 is CSAPGLTLNTEAFF. DNA of the CDR3: TGCAGTGCTCCGGGTCTCACCTTGAACACTGAAGCTTTCTTT.

This clonotype was seen more than once but under ten times. V and J are TRBV5-1 and TRBJ1-3, with 7 bases aligning to TRBD1. Germline V gene data show CDR1 as SGHRS and CDR2 as YFSETQ. Losses at the gene ends were 5 bases for V and 4 bases for J; bases not matched to a gene: 9. The CDR3 loop spans 15 amino acids. The CDR3 DNA sequence: TGCGCCAGCAGGAGACAGGGAAGTCCGGGAAACACCATATATTTT. Its translation: CASRRQGSPGNTIYF.

V and J are TRBV12-3 or TRBV12-4 and TRBJ1-5; D might be TRBD1 (5 bases). The CDR3 has 14 residues. V was pared by 7 bases and J by 7 bases, with 17 bases between. CDR3 residues: CASTLGQPGQPQHF. The CDR3 coding sequence is TGTGCCAGCACTCTAGGACAACCGGGGCAGCCCCAGCATTTT.

This clonotype was found many times. The chain uses TRBV7-2 and TRBJ1-2, with 9 bases identical to TRBD1. Germline V gene sequence: CDR1 SGHTA, CDR2 FQGNSA. Germline trimming cut 1 base from V and 5 bases from J; bases unmatched to any gene: 5. This CDR3 is 15 amino acids long. CDR3 coding DNA: TGTGCCAGCAGCTTAGTCAGGGGACAGGGTTATGGCTACACCTTC. Translating it yields CASSLVRGQGYGYTF. The full variable domain, rest sourced from reference TRBV7-2 and TRBJ1-2, is GAGVSQSPSNKVTEKGKDVELRCDPISGHTALYWYRQSLGQGLEFLIYFQGNSAPDKSGLPSDRFSAERTGGSVSTLTIQRTQQEDSAVYLCASSLVRGQGYGYTFGSGTRLTVV.